Shown below are 9 T cell receptor beta chains from a single sample sequenced in a study of blood T cell repertoires in COVID-19. TCRdb's table, derived via immunoSEQ multiplex PCR, lists solely in-frame clones and lacks some. Counted here are about 150,000 clones, about 85% occurring once; the ten biggest clones make up over 2.5%. Source material: peripheral blood. Every receptor here comes from a human donor with acute or convalescent COVID-19. The donor label of this sample is uncertain.

V gene TRBV6-1 combines with J gene TRBJ1-2; possibly TRBD1 for D (6 bases). Germline V gene lookup returns CDR1 MNHNS and CDR2 SASEGT. The V and J ends lost 0 bases and 4 bases respectively, with 12 bases between them. The CDR3 extends over 15 amino acids. The CDR3 spells CASSEALDRFYGYTF. CDR3 nucleotides: TGTGCCAGCAGTGAAGCGTTGGACAGATTCTATGGCTACACCTTC.

The chain joins TRBV19 to TRBJ2-5; perhaps TRBD2 as D (7 bases). Germline lookup yields CDR1 LNHDA and CDR2 SQIVND (reference sequence). The CDR3 extends over 16 amino acids. Trimming cost V 3 bases and J 0 bases, with 14 bases left between them. The CDR3 protein is CASSILGAGDQETQYF. DNA of the CDR3: TGTGCCAGTAGTATCCTGGGGGCGGGAGACCAAGAGACCCAGTACTTC.

This clone was observed once. V gene TRBV5-1 combines with J gene TRBJ1-1; 7 bases match TRBD1. Trimming at V came to 0 bases and at J to 5 bases, leaving 7 bases not matched to a gene. The length of the CDR3 is 15 residues. Germline V CDR1 and CDR2: SGHRS, YFSETQ. The DNA of the CDR3 is TGCGCCAGCAGCTTGGGACAGGGCTCAAGGACTGAAGCTTTCTTT. Translation: CASSLGQGSRTEAFF.

The gene calls are TRBV11-3 and TRBJ2-2; no reliable D call. Trimming took off 6 bases at V and 6 bases at J, with 5 bases between the two ends. CDR1 SGHNT and CDR2 YENEEA come from the germline V gene. The CDR3 has 11 amino acids. The chain's CDR3 is CASRGAGELFF. Here the CDR3 DNA reads TGTGCCAGCAGAGGAGCCGGGGAGCTGTTTTTT.

The V and J genes are TRBV5-1 and TRBJ2-3; 9 bases are a match to TRBD1. The germline CDR1 and CDR2 sequences are SGHRS and YFSETQ. CDR3 length: 16 amino acids. V lost 4 bases to trimming and J lost 5 bases; unmatched junction nucleotides: 11. This CDR3 is CASSRDRVTAQDTQYF. The DNA for the CDR3 is TGCGCCAGCAGCCGGGACAGGGTGACGGCACAAGATACGCAGTATTTT.

This chain connects TRBV7-9 to TRBJ1-1; D gene unclear. CDR1 is SEHNR, CDR2 FQNEAQ, per germline (reference sequence). The CDR3 is 13 amino acids. V lost 6 bases, J lost 10 bases, and 18 bases lay in between. In nucleotides, the CDR3 is TGTGCCAGCAGTCTCACAGAGCCAGCGGGAGCTTTCTTT. Translating gives CASSLTEPAGAFF.

This clone was found a few times. The V gene is TRBV5-1, the J gene TRBJ1-4; 7 bases agree with TRBD1. Per germline, CDR1 SGHRS and CDR2 YFSETQ. The CDR3 is 14 amino acids. V was pared by 4 bases and J by 6 bases, with 6 bases of the junction left unmatched. The CDR3 loop reads CASSRDSPHEKLFF. The CDR3, as DNA: TGCGCCAGCAGCCGGGACAGCCCCCATGAAAAACTGTTTTTT.

The chain couples TRBV3-1 (or the pseudogene TRBV3-2) to TRBJ2-5, with 10 nucleotides matching TRBD2. CDR1 and CDR2 from the germline V gene are LGHDT and YNNKEL (reference sequence). The CDR3 sequence is 17 residues long. The V segment lost 0 bases and the J segment 0 bases; nucleotides outside the gene matches: 4. CDR3: CASSQDGAGGYQETQYF. The CDR3 region has the DNA TGTGCCAGCAGCCAAGATGGAGCGGGGGGGTACCAAGAGACCCAGTACTTC.

The rearrangement joins TRBV5-1 to TRBJ2-2, with D possibly being TRBD1 (6 bases). The ends were cut back, 0 bases at V and 0 bases at J, with 9 bases in the middle. Germline V gene lookup returns CDR1 SGHRS and CDR2 YFSETQ. The CDR3 runs to 16 residues. The CDR3 DNA sequence: TGCGCCAGCAGCTTGGCGGCAGGGGCGAACACCGGGGAGCTGTTTTTT. It codes for CASSLAAGANTGELFF.